This TCR beta chain was identified in a study of shared clonotypes between healthy human individuals. Genomic DNA belonging to each subset was distributed in equal measure over several immunoSEQ plates. Some clones are missing from TCRdb's copy, which holds only in-frame ones; the method was immunoSEQ multiplex PCR. The profile shows about 2,500,000 clones, just over 90% of them singletons. Free of recent acute infections or vaccinations, the donors were healthy HIV-negative adults. In the case of this clone: The sample contains more than one DNA sequence encoding this CDR3.

CDR3 length equals 12 residues. Germline lookup yields CDR1 SGDLS and CDR2 YYNGEE. V was cut by 0 bases and J by 5 bases, with 2 bases left in between. This chain joins TRBV9 and TRBJ2-2; D is unresolved. The source of this sequence is a young man in good health. The sample taken for sequencing was naive CD4+ T cells sorted from blood. Subset defined: CD45RA+ positively selected. The CDR3 spells CASSVATGELFF. In DNA form, the CDR3 reads TGTGCCAGCAGCGTAGCAACCGGGGAGCTGTTTTTT.